Listed here are 9 T cell receptor beta chains from one sample, sequenced in a study of shared clonotypes between healthy human individuals. Sequencing used immunoSEQ multiplex PCR; TCRdb keeps in-frame clones, though not all of them. The table includes hundreds of thousands of clones, about 98% detected once. As defined, naive CD8 cells were CD45RO-negative and positively selected for CCR7, with terminally differentiated effector memory CD45RA+ cells excluded. Specimen: naive CD8+ T cells sorted from blood. The receptors originated from a man under 40 in good health.

The CDR3 region is CASSQDSAGLQPQHF. Here the CDR3 DNA reads TGCGCCAGCAGCCAAGATTCGGCAGGCCTACAGCCCCAGCATTTT. J is TRBJ1-5 and V is TRBV4-3; no clear D. Germline values: CDR1 LGHNA, CDR2 YSLEER. This CDR3 has 15 amino acids. Trimming shortened V by 0 bases and J by 7 bases, and 13 bases separated the two germline ends.

V usage is TRBV27 and J usage is TRBJ2-7, with D unresolved. This CDR3 region has 12 residues. In germline, CDR1 is MNHEY, CDR2 SMNVEV (reference sequence). V lost 4 bases, J lost 5 bases, and 9 bases lay in between. The CDR3 DNA follows: TGTGCCAGCAGTTCCCATGGGCACGAGCAGTACTTC. It translates to CASSSHGHEQYF.

The V gene is TRBV27, the J gene TRBJ2-7; D gene uncertain. Germline V gene sequence: CDR1 MNHEY, CDR2 SMNVEV (reference sequence). V lost 3 bases and J lost 5, with 14 bases in between. This CDR3 contains 14 residues. CDR3 DNA: TGTGCCAGCAGTTTTTACGCTACCTCTGACGAGCAGTACTTC. Residues: CASSFYATSDEQYF.

In its sample, this clone was seen once. This chain connects TRBV29-1 to TRBJ2-2, with unresolved D. The germline CDR1 and CDR2 sequences are SQVTM and ANQGSEA. This CDR3 is built from 12 residues. Trimming shortened V by 7 bases and J by 6 bases, and 12 bases separated the two germline ends. The chain's CDR3 is CSATLDPGELFF. The CDR3 DNA reads as TGCAGCGCCACCCTAGATCCCGGGGAGCTGTTTTTT.

The chain uses TRBV7-9 and TRBJ1-1; the match to TRBD1 covers 9 bases. The length of the CDR3 is 12 residues. The V and J ends lost 5 bases and 8 bases, in that order; junction bases with no gene match: 3. From germline, CDR1 is SEHNR and CDR2 FQNEAQ (reference sequence). The CDR3 region is CASSQDRGEAFF. The CDR3 coding sequence is TGTGCCAGCAGCCAGGACAGGGGAGAAGCTTTCTTT.

About this clone itself: Other nucleotide sequences in the sample specify the same CDR3. The chain is built from TRBV7-9 and TRBJ2-1; 10 nucleotides line up with TRBD1. The CDR3 consists of 15 residues. V lost 4 bases, J lost 4 bases, and 4 bases stayed unmatched. Per the germline V gene, CDR1 is SEHNR and CDR2 is FQNEAQ (reference sequence). Here the CDR3 DNA reads TGTGCCAGCAGCTCCCGGGACAGGGGATACAATGAGCAGTTCTTC. It yields the protein CASSSRDRGYNEQFF.

The chain carries TRBV5-5 and TRBJ2-7, with unresolved D. There are 14 residues in the CDR3. Germline CDR1 reads SGHKS; CDR2 reads YYEKEE (reference sequence). Trimming took 3 bases from V and 2 from J, leaving 12 bases between them. CDR3 residues: CASSSDMLTYEQYF. The CDR3 coding sequence is TGTGCCAGCAGCTCTGACATGCTAACCTACGAGCAGTACTTC.

This clone was observed a handful of times. Additional DNA sequences in this sample encode the identical CDR3. The chain's CDR3 is CASSLQGNEQFF. The CDR3 coding sequence is TGTGCCAGCAGCCTACAGGGGAATGAGCAGTTCTTC. This rearrangement joins TRBV27 to TRBJ2-1; TRBD1 matches at 7 bases. Germline assignment: CDR1 MNHEY and CDR2 SMNVEV (reference sequence). Germline trimming cut 6 bases from V and 7 bases from J; bases unmatched to any gene: 3. This CDR3 is built from 12 residues.

CDR3 nucleotide sequence: TGCGCCAGCAGCCAAGCGGGGTATTCGTACGAGCAGTACTTC. Its protein product is CASSQAGYSYEQYF. This rearrangement joins TRBV4-1 to TRBJ2-7; D might be TRBD2 (5 bases). From germline, CDR1 is MGHRA and CDR2 YSYEKL. Trimming removed 1 base at V and 4 bases at J, with 11 bases between. The CDR3 consists of 14 residues.